The 2 T cell receptor beta chains below all came from one sample that was sequenced in a study. TCRdb used MiXCR to reprocess the 5' RACE reads, holding one entry per CDR3 protein. The sample shows about 11,000 distinct CDR3 sequences, 40% to 55% of them seen only once. Sequenced material: tumor-infiltrating naive CD4+ T cells sorted from the breast tumor. Subset given: naive CD4+ T cells, CD4+CD45RA+CD25-. The origin of the receptors is a female donor with breast cancer.

The V and J genes are TRBV29-1 and TRBJ2-5, with a possible D match to TRBD1 (5 bases). The CDR3 runs 11 residues. Germline CDR1 and CDR2: SQVTM and ANQGSEA. V lost 8 bases to trimming and J lost 3 bases, with 10 bases between them. This chain's CDR3 is CSPDSKETQYF. In DNA, the CDR3 is TGCAGCCCCGACAGTAAAGAGACCCAGTACTTC.

The gene calls are TRBV12-3 or TRBV12-4 and TRBJ1-1; D is uncertain. Between the trimmed V and J ends, which lost 3 bases and 2 bases, there was a span of 7 bases. CDR3 length: 13 residues. The CDR3 sequence is CASSFAGNTEAFF. For the CDR3, the DNA is TGTGCCAGCAGTTTTGCGGGAAACACTGAAGCTTTCTTT.